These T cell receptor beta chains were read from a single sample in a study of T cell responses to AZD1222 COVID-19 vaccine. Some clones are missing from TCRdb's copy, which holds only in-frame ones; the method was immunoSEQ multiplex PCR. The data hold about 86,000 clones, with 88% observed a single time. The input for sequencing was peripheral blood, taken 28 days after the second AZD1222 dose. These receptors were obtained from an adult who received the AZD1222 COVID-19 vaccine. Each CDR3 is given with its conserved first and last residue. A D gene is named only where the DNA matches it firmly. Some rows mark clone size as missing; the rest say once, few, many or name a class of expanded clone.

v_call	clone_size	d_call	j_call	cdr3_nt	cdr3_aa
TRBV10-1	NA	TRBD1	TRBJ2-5	TGCGCCAGCAGTGAAGGGGTGACAGGGGGCCGGGAGACCCAGTACTTC	CASSEGVTGGRETQYF
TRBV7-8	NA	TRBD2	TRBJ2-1	TGTGCCAGCAGCAGAAGCGGGAGCTCCTACAATGAGCAGTTCTTC	CASSRSGSSYNEQFF
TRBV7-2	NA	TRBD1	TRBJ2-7	TGTGCCAGCAGCGTATCGGGACAGTCCGACGAGCAGTACTTC	CASSVSGQSDEQYF
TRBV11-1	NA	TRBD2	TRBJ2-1	TGTGCCAGCAGCTTTCATTCTAGCGGGACGGGTGAGCAGTTCTTC	CASSFHSSGTGEQFF
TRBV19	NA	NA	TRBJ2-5	TGTGCCAGTAGTATACAGGGGATACAGTACTTC	CASSIQGIQYF
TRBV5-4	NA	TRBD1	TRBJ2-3	TGTGCCAGCAGCTTCACCAGCAGGGGGCTGGGCACAGATACGCAGTATTTT	CASSFTSRGLGTDTQYF
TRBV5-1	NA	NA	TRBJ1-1	TGCGCCAGCAGCTTTAGGACGGAGATCAACACTGAAGCTTTCTTT	CASSFRTEINTEAFF
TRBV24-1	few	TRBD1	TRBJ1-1	TGTGCCACCAGTGAAGGGGGCGGAACTGAAGCTTTCTTT	CATSEGGGTEAFF
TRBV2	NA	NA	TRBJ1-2	TGTGCCAGCAAATTGCAGGGAAACTATGGCTACACCTTC	CASKLQGNYGYTF
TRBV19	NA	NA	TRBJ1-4	TGTGCCAGTAGGCCCGGGACAAGTAATGAAAAACTGTTTTTT	CASRPGTSNEKLFF
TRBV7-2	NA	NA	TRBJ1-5	TGTGCCAGCAGCTTAGATGGACGTAGCAATCAGCCCCAGCATTTT	CASSLDGRSNQPQHF
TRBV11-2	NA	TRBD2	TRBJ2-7	TGTGCCAGCAGCCGCTTGCGGGAGGGTGAGCAGTACTTC	CASSRLREGEQYF
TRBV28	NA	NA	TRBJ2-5	TGTGCCAGCAGTTTCCGTACAGGGCAAGAGACCCAGTACTTC	CASSFRTGQETQYF
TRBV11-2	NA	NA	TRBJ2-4	TGTGCCAGCAGCCCCGTTCAGAGCAACATTCAGTACTTC	CASSPVQSNIQYF
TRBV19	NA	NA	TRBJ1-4	TGTGCCAGTAGCTCCTCCGTACTACCGAATGAAAAACTGTTTTTT	CASSSSVLPNEKLFF
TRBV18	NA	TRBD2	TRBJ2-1	TGTGCCAGCTCACCCAGGGGACTAGCGGGGCGGAATGAGCAGTTCTTC	CASSPRGLAGRNEQFF
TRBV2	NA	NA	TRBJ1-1	TGTGCCAGCAGTCACGAATGGGGAAACACTGAAGCTTTCTTT	CASSHEWGNTEAFF
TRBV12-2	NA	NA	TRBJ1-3	TGTGCAAGTCGCTTAGAGGCAGACAGCACCGTCTCTGGAAACACCATATATTTT	CASRLEADSTVSGNTIYF
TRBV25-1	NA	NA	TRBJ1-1	TGTGCCAGCAGGCCAAAAGAGGGACTGCAAGGGACTGAAGCTTTCTTT	CASRPKEGLQGTEAFF
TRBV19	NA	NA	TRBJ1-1	TGTGCCAGTAGTATAGGAAGGAGAACTCACACTGAAGCTTTCTTT	CASSIGRRTHTEAFF
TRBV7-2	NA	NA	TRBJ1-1	TGTGCCAGCAGCACCACTCACAGGGTTAGCACTGAAGCTTTCTTT	CASSTTHRVSTEAFF
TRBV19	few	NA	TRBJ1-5	TGTGCCAGTAGTATAGATCTCGGAGGGGTCAATCAGCCCCAGCATTTT	CASSIDLGGVNQPQHF
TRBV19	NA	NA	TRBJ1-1	TGTGCCAGTAGTAGTCGGACGGGGAACACTGAAGCTTTCTTT	CASSSRTGNTEAFF
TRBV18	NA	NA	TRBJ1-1	TGTGCCAGCTCACCAAAGGGATCCAATCCCCAGGGCACTGAAGCTTTCTTT	CASSPKGSNPQGTEAFF
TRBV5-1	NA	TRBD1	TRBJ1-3	TGCGCCAGCCGGGGGACAGGGACCAACACCATATATTTT	CASRGTGTNTIYF
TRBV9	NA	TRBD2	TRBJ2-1	TGTGCCAGCAGCGTAGTTTTAGCGGGCTCCTACAATGAGCAGTTCTTC	CASSVVLAGSYNEQFF
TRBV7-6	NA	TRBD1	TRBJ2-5	TGTGCCAGCAGCTCGGACAGGGGGGATCAAGAGACCCAGTACTTC	CASSSDRGDQETQYF